This entry describes one TCR beta chain. A single count supports this clonotype. Its recognized antigen is unknown. Base qualities are not at hand, and no much larger clone is one base apart. Evidence from one read is weak. These data belong to a study of CD8 T cells in ankylosing spondylitis (dated by TCRdb to about 2017). Regarding the study in general: The study profiled T cell receptor beta repertoires in healthy donors and ankylosing spondylitis patients to find disease-linked TCR variants. The full study cohort comprised 25 ankylosing spondylitis patients and over a hundred healthy donors. Peripheral blood was sampled, and synovial fluid was also collected from ankylosing spondylitis patients.

For CDR1 and CDR2, the germline V gene lists ENHRY and SYGVKD. Here V drops 4 bases and J drops 0 bases, and the junction holds 8 bases not matched to any gene. The CDR3, from cysteine to phenylalanine, totals 19 residues. Only CDR3 DNA is held: 57 bases, read in frame from base 1. TCRdb records Illumina HiSeq 2500 as the sequencer. TCR beta libraries were prepared by quantitative 5'-RACE with molecular barcodes. The authors processed their data as follows. A new computational method, built on a probabilistic model of VDJ rearrangement, was used to identify disease-linked TCR variants. In-frame beta chains were kept once TCRdb had trimmed the public reads at Q25 with fastp and called clones with MiXCR. Entries are consolidated by CDR3 protein sequence, retaining the most common genes and DNA. Clone size and V and J calls follow TCRdb, not the original study. Recorded for this sample are about 160,000 distinct CDR3 sequences; around 18% of them occurred a single time. The ten biggest clones cover approximately 8% of the sample.

The investigation overall reported the following: A TCR beta motif made up of about eight highly homologous amino acid variants appeared to be characteristic of blood from ankylosing spondylitis patients. The disease-linked clones were reported as significantly enriched in matched synovial fluid samples from ankylosing spondylitis patients. Some motif variants had previously been reported in the synovial fluid and blood of reactive arthritis patients, which suggests shared mechanisms of disease initiation. In peripheral blood, the disease-linked clones were found at relatively low frequencies and had a CD8+ phenotype.

The TCR comes from a male donor with ankylosing spondylitis or in good health (not recorded which). Sequenced material: blood, either unsorted or a sorted T cell fraction (not recorded which). The chain employs TRBV10-3 and TRBJ2-1; 14 bases in the middle match TRBD2. The DNA sequence is TGTGCCATCAGTGGGACTAGCGGGAGGTCTACCAGCTCCTACAATGAGCAGTTCTTC. Its protein reads: CAISGTSGRSTSSYNEQFF.